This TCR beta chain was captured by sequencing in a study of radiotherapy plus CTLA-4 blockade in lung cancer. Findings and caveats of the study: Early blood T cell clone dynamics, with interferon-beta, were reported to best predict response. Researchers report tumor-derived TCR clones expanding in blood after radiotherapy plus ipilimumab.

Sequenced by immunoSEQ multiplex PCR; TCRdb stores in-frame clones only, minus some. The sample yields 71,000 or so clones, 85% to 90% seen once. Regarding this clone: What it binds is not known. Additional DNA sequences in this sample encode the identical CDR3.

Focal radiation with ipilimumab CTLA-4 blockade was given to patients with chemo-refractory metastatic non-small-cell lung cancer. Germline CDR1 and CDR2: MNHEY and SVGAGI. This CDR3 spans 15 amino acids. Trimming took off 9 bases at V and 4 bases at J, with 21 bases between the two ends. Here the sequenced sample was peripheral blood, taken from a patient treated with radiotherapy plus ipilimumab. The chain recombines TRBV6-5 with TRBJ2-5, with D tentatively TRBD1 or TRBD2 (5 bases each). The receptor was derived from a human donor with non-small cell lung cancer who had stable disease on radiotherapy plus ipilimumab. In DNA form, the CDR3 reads TGTGCCAGTAGGTATCGGGGCCAAGGGCCAGAGACCCAGTACTTC. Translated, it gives CASRYRGQGPETQYF.